These 7 T cell receptor beta chains originate from one sample sequenced in a study of T-cell memory formation after mild COVID-19 (dated by TCRdb to the early 2020s). Receptors were amplified or captured by 5' RACE. Sequencing was carried out with an Illumina NovaSeq 6000. TCRdb cleaned the public reads at Q25 with fastp, built clones with MiXCR and kept in-frame beta chains. Each entry is one CDR3 protein sequence, shown with its most common DNA and genes. A total of 200,000 to 250,000 distinct CDR3 sequences appear in this sample, about 15% of them only once. The top ten constitute approximately 3.5% of the sample. The sequencing input was PBMCs or a T cell subset sorted from them (not recorded which). The receptors here all came from a man aged 18-30 years who had mild COVID-19 (a few samples of this study predate the infection). The sample titles of this study are shuffled in the database, so cell type and time point are left out; the donor was told from shared clones.

V usage is TRBV4-3 and J usage is TRBJ1-6, with 8 bases lining up with TRBD1. The ends lost 2 bases at V and 7 bases at J; junction bases unmatched: 7. The CDR3 totals 16 residues. CDR1 LGHNA and CDR2 YSLEER come from the germline V gene. The DNA of the CDR3 is TGCGCCAGCAGCCAAAGACCGGGACAGGAGAATTCACCCCTCCACTTT. This gives the protein CASSQRPGQENSPLHF.

This clonotype came up a few times. V usage is TRBV18 and J usage is TRBJ2-1; perhaps TRBD1 as D (6 bases). The CDR3 runs to 13 residues. V was cut by 2 bases and J by 9 bases, with 11 bases left in between. Germline V gene sequence: CDR1 KGHSH, CDR2 LQKENI. The CDR3 nucleotides read TGTGCCAGCTCACCATCAGGGGTGAGTGAGCAGTTCTTC. This gives the protein CASSPSGVSEQFF.

The CDR3, as DNA: TGCGCCAGCAGTTCCTTCGGGTTGCCAGGGGCTCTCTCTGGGGCCAACGTCCTGACTTTC. Translation: CASSSFGLPGALSGANVLTF. The chain is built from TRBV5-1 and TRBJ2-6; a weak D match, TRBD1 (6 bases). Germline CDR1 is SGHRS and CDR2 is YFSETQ. Trimming took off 5 bases at V and 0 bases at J, with 24 bases between the two ends. The CDR3 is made up of 20 amino acids.

This sequence joins TRBV3-1 and TRBJ2-3, with 7 bases aligning to TRBD2. Germline V lookup: CDR1 LGHDT, CDR2 YNNKEL (reference sequence). The CDR3 totals 17 residues. V lost 8 bases and J lost 0; bases outside the gene matches: 14. The CDR3 loop reads CASSLSSSGASTDTQYF. CDR3 DNA: TGTGCCAGCTCCCTAAGTTCTAGCGGAGCTAGCACAGATACGCAGTATTTT.

The gene calls are TRBV7-2 and TRBJ2-7, with D possibly matching TRBD2 (5 bases). The CDR3 consists of 15 residues. The germline CDR1 and CDR2 sequences are SGHTA and FQGNSA. V lost 5 bases to trimming and J lost 0 bases, with 14 bases between them. In nucleotides, the CDR3 is TGTGCCAGCAGCGCAACGACTGGGAGCTCCTACGAGCAGTACTTC. Translated, it gives CASSATTGSSYEQYF.

The rearrangement joins TRBV12-3 or TRBV12-4 to TRBJ2-1, with 9 bases aligning to TRBD2. This CDR3 spans 17 amino acids. J lost 7 bases, V lost 5 bases, and 15 bases had no gene match. The CDR3 DNA reads as TGTGCCAGCAGTACACCGGGGGGAAGCGGGGGGCGAAATGAGCAGTTCTTC. Residues: CASSTPGGSGGRNEQFF.

V gene TRBV5-4 combines with J gene TRBJ2-7; 7 bases map to TRBD1. The CDR3 loop spans 15 amino acids. With V trimmed by 4 bases and J by 6 bases, 13 bases remained unmatched. CDR1 and CDR2 from the germline V gene are SGHNT and YYREEE (reference sequence). CDR3 in amino acids: CASSTWTGKLGEQYF. The CDR3 region has the DNA TGTGCCAGCAGCACCTGGACAGGAAAGCTCGGCGAGCAGTACTTC.